A single T cell receptor beta chain is shown here with its context. This clonotype has a count of ten or more. Its antigen specificity is not known. No base quality information exists; no much larger clone differs at one position. Libraries were built with 5' RACE. Sequencing was carried out with an Illumina HiSeq 2000. A universal primer binding site was added through template switching, and the final cDNA carried a unique molecular identifier so that TCR cDNA molecules could be counted accurately. Specific primers in the conserved constant-segment region were used to synthesize first-strand cDNA for the TCR alpha and beta chains. To control for contamination, every cDNA library was double barcoded, receiving both a SMART-Mk sample barcode and Illumina barcodes. TruSeq adapter sequences along with Illumina sample barcodes were introduced in two successive PCR steps. The TCR alpha and beta cDNA libraries were sequenced on the Illumina HiSeq platform using custom primers. Under the source paper's analysis protocol: MiGEC was used to process raw reads and extract unique molecular identifiers, and MiXCR was used to find CDR3 positions. Recombination models were inferred per individual with the repgenHMM and IGoR tools using an EM algorithm. The analysis of shared clonotypes was done with the tcR package in R, with sharing normalized by the product of cloneset sizes. To study raw recombination without the effects of thymic and clonal selection, out-of-frame nonproductive sequences were analyzed. Starting from the raw public reads, TCRdb applied fastp trimming at Q25, assembled clones with MiXCR and retained in-frame beta chains. Under each unique CDR3 protein, matching rows form one entry showing the most common genes and DNA. These V and J calls derive from TCRdb rather than the authors' analysis. A total of approximately 260,000 distinct CDR3 sequences appear in this sample, over 13% of them only once. The ten largest account for 8.5% to 10% of the sample.

Every donor in the study was a healthy Caucasian. Using Miltenyi CD45RO+ enrichment and human naive T-cell isolation kits, memory (CD45RO+) and naive T cells were isolated from PBMC. This specimen belongs to a study of identical twins (dated by TCRdb to 2016 to 2018). Concerning the study at large: The study deep-sequenced TCR alpha and beta repertoires from monozygotic twins, unrelated adults of various ages and cord blood to test whether fetal clonotypes persist. To rule out contamination, replicate twin experiments were performed at different times with different library preparation protocols. Here is what the overall study found, with its caveats: Excess twin sharing in beta out-of-frame sequences was weaker because fewer shared sequences lowered the signal-to-noise ratio. Abundant cord blood beta clonotypes had fewer insertions, young adult naive repertoires showed a similar but weaker trend, and memory repertoires showed no such trend. Compared with coincidental sharing between unrelated individuals, out-of-frame TCR alpha sequences shared between twins had an excess of sequences with low generation probability. Invariant T cells such as MAIT and iNKT could partly confound zero-insertion analyses, although diverse VJ usage argued against such confounding for most clonotypes. Conclusions relied on cross-sectional statistical analysis, since the same donors could not be followed over many years. In monozygotic twins, out-of-frame TCR alpha sharing was systematically underestimated by recombination models, although the models agreed with sharing between unrelated individuals.

CDR1 and CDR2 (SGHRS, YFSETQ) derive from the germline V gene. V is shortened by 9 bases, J by 2 bases, and the region joining them spans 12 bases. The CDR3, from cysteine to phenylalanine, totals 13 residues. Of all the DNA, just the CDR3 is kept, 39 bases in frame from base 1. The receptor's source is a young woman in good health. The source material was memory (CD45RO+) T cells sorted from blood. The cell subset or site label on this specimen signifies: CD45RO+ enriched T cells. The chain joins TRBV5-1 to TRBJ1-5; matching of 5 bases hints at TRBD1 as the D gene. The sequence in DNA is TGCGCCAACTTACGACAGCGCAATCAGCCCCAGCATTTT. It translates to CANLRQRNQPQHF.